One sample yielded the 22 T cell receptor beta chains listed below, sequenced in a study of CD8+ T cells in alopecia areata. Isolated RNA was reverse transcribed into cDNA used as the sequencing template. Repertoires were generated with immunoSEQ multiplex PCR, while TCRdb's copy carries only in-frame clones and drops some. This sample has a few hundred thousand clones; 56% occur once, and the top ten carry roughly 5%. The sample consisted of CD8+ T cells sorted from blood. These receptors were taken from a human donor in good health.

The V call is TRBV4-1, the J call TRBJ1-1, with a possible D match to TRBD1 (6 bases). This CDR3 contains 16 residues. V was clipped by 4 bases and J by 0 bases, with 15 bases between them. The germline V gene encodes CDR1 MGHRA and CDR2 YSYEKL. In DNA form, the CDR3 reads TGCGCCAGCAGCCTCCAACCCGGACAGTTGAACACTGAAGCTTTCTTT. It is translated as CASSLQPGQLNTEAFF.

The V gene is TRBV9, the J gene TRBJ2-5, with 7 bases lining up with TRBD1. This CDR3 contains 12 residues. Germline V gene lookup returns CDR1 SGDLS and CDR2 YYNGEE. The J segment lost 3 bases and the V segment lost 8 bases, leaving 4 bases of the junction unmatched. Here the CDR3 reads CASKGQKETQYF. The CDR3 DNA sequence: TGTGCCAGTAAGGGACAGAAAGAGACCCAGTACTTC.

V gene TRBV7-8 combines with J gene TRBJ2-3; no definite D call. Trimming pared 1 base from V and 0 bases from J, leaving 2 bases between. Germline loops: CDR1 SGHVS, CDR2 FQNEAQ. This CDR3 has 13 amino acids. CDR3 in amino acids: CASSLVSTDTQYF. CDR3 coding DNA: TGTGCCAGCAGCTTAGTTAGCACAGATACGCAGTATTTT.

V usage is TRBV7-9 and J usage is TRBJ2-5; no clear D. The CDR3 runs 12 residues. Per germline, CDR1 SEHNR and CDR2 FQNEAQ (reference sequence). V lost 5 bases to trimming and J lost 5 bases, with 9 bases between them. For the CDR3, the DNA is TGTGCCAGCAGCAGTAAGACGGAGACCCAGTACTTC. As protein: CASSSKTETQYF.

The rearrangement uses TRBV25-1 and TRBJ2-5; the match to TRBD1 covers 8 bases. J lost 2 bases, V lost 6 bases, and 5 bases had no gene match. Germline V CDR1 and CDR2: MGHDK, SYGVNS. The CDR3 sequence is 14 residues long. The CDR3 coding sequence is TGTGCCAGCAGGGAACAGGGGGTACAAGAGACCCAGTACTTC. It translates to CASREQGVQETQYF.

The V and J genes are TRBV19 and TRBJ2-2, with no clear D. Germline-derived CDR1 and CDR2 are LNHDA and SQIVND (reference sequence). The CDR3 totals 11 residues. The ends were cut back, 10 bases at V and 8 bases at J, with 11 bases in the middle. In DNA, the CDR3 is TGTGCCACCAGAAACCGTGGGGAGCTGTTTTTT. The encoded protein is CATRNRGELFF.

The V and J genes are TRBV5-4 and TRBJ2-1, with 7 nucleotides matching TRBD2. Germline values: CDR1 SGHNT, CDR2 YYREEE (reference sequence). This CDR3 is 17 amino acids long. After removal of 4 bases from V and 4 bases from J, the junction contained 14 bases not matched to a gene. CDR3 nucleotides: TGTGCCAGCAGCGGCCATCAAAGCGGGGAGAGATACAATGAGCAGTTCTTC. Its protein is CASSGHQSGERYNEQFF.

The V gene is TRBV19, the J gene TRBJ1-1; D is unclear. The CDR3 sequence is 14 residues long. V was cut by 4 bases and J by 0 bases, with 9 bases left in between. CDR1 LNHDA and CDR2 SQIVND come from the germline V gene (reference sequence). DNA for the CDR3: TGTGCCAGTAGTAAGCGAAACATGAACACTGAAGCTTTCTTT. Amino acids: CASSKRNMNTEAFF.

The gene calls are TRBV2 and TRBJ2-5; no clear D. CDR1 and CDR2 from the germline V gene are SNHLY and FYNNEI. The CDR3 extends over 13 amino acids. Trimming pared 4 bases from V and 3 bases from J, leaving 9 bases between. CDR3 nucleotide sequence: TGTGCCAGCAGTGGGCCCTTAAAAGAGACCCAGTACTTC. Protein product: CASSGPLKETQYF.

This clone was detected a few times. The chain has TRBV29-1 and TRBJ1-2; no reliable D call. The CDR3 spans 11 residues. Germline-derived CDR1 and CDR2 are SQVTM and ANQGSEA. Between the trimmed V and J ends, which lost 4 bases and 5 bases, there was a span of 8 bases. DNA of the CDR3: TGCAGCGTTGTCGGAGTGTATGGCTACACCTTC. Its protein is CSVVGVYGYTF.

This chain joins TRBV2 and TRBJ2-7, with TRBD1 matching over 8 bases. Looked up from germline, CDR1 is SNHLY and CDR2 is FYNNEI. Losses at the gene ends were 5 bases for V and 5 bases for J; bases not matched to a gene: 5. CDR3 length equals 13 residues. Here the CDR3 DNA reads TGTGCCAGCAGTCTGGCGGACAGGGACGAGCAGTACTTC. Protein: CASSLADRDEQYF.

The gene calls are TRBV4-1 and TRBJ1-1; D might be TRBD1 (6 bases). Per germline, CDR1 MGHRA and CDR2 YSYEKL. The V end lost 3 bases, the J end lost 4 bases, and 15 bases lay between the germline ends. This CDR3 comprises 15 residues. The CDR3 sequence is CASSHSTEGGTEAFF. In DNA, the CDR3 is TGCGCCAGCAGCCACTCAACAGAGGGGGGCACTGAAGCTTTCTTT.

This chain uses TRBV29-1 with TRBJ2-7; 8 bases align to TRBD1. Germline V gene data show CDR1 as SQVTM and CDR2 as ANQGSEA. V lost 7 bases, J lost 0 bases, and 5 bases stayed unmatched. This CDR3 is built from 13 residues. The CDR3 protein is CSARTGSSYEQYF. In nucleotides, the CDR3 is TGCAGCGCAAGGACAGGGAGCTCCTACGAGCAGTACTTC.

This clone has just a few counts. This chain uses TRBV29-1 with TRBJ1-5; possibly TRBD1 for D (5 bases). The germline gives CDR1 SQVTM, CDR2 ANQGSEA. The CDR3 has 10 residues. V was cut by 4 bases and J by 11 bases, with 9 bases left in between. The CDR3 DNA reads as TGCAGCGTTGTGGAGGGGACCCAGCATTTT. Its protein product is CSVVEGTQHF.

V is TRBV2 and J is TRBJ1-2; a possible D gene is TRBD1 (5 bases). With 11 bases removed from V and 8 bases from J, the gap between germline ends came to 21 bases. The CDR3 has 13 residues. Germline V gives CDR1 SNHLY, CDR2 FYNNEI. In nucleotides, the CDR3 is TGTGCCCGACGAGGAGAGGTTGGGGGAGGCTACACCTTC. The encoded protein is CARRGEVGGGYTF.

This clone was observed a handful of times. This chain connects TRBV5-6 to TRBJ1-5; 7 bases match TRBD1. The CDR3 has 15 residues. CDR1 and CDR2 from the germline V gene are SGHDT and YYEEEE. With 2 bases clipped from V and 7 bases from J, the junction kept 9 bases outside the gene matches. The CDR3 DNA reads TGTGCCAGCAGCTTATCCACAGGGGCGGCCCAGCCCCAGCATTTT. Encoded protein: CASSLSTGAAQPQHF.

The chain has TRBV9 and TRBJ1-5; possibly TRBD1 for D (5 bases). The CDR3 spans 14 residues. Trimming pared 6 bases from V and 2 bases from J, leaving 12 bases between. CDR1 and CDR2 (germline): SGDLS, YYNGEE. CDR3 bases: TGTGCCAGCAACTCAGGGCGAGGCAATCAGCCCCAGCATTTT. Amino acid sequence: CASNSGRGNQPQHF.

The chain is built from TRBV30 and TRBJ2-5, with D possibly being TRBD1 (7 bases). CDR1 is GTSNPN and CDR2 is SVGIG in the germline V gene (reference sequence). Trimming shortened V by 3 bases and J by 9 bases, and 20 bases separated the two germline ends. The CDR3 spans 14 residues. The CDR3 region is CAWSGGTGVVAQYF. The CDR3 DNA sequence: TGTGCCTGGAGCGGGGGAACAGGGGTAGTGGCCCAGTACTTC.

The chain has TRBV6-6 and TRBJ1-1; maybe TRBD1 (5 bases). The V and J ends lost 6 bases and 1 base respectively, with 9 bases between them. The CDR3 has 13 amino acids. Germline V gene lookup returns CDR1 MNHNY and CDR2 SVGAGI (reference sequence). The CDR3 protein is CASSSGGNTEAFF. The DNA for the CDR3 is TGTGCCAGCAGCTCGGGGGGGAACACTGAAGCTTTCTTT.

This clone occurred a few times. The V call is TRBV2, the J call TRBJ1-5, with 7 bases that match TRBD1. The CDR3 extends over 15 amino acids. With V trimmed by 6 bases and J by 1 base, 6 bases remained unmatched. The germline CDR1 and CDR2 sequences are SNHLY and FYNNEI. The CDR3 protein is CASRPTRGSNQPQHF. The CDR3 coding sequence is TGTGCCAGCAGACCTACCAGGGGGAGCAATCAGCCCCAGCATTTT.

In this sample, this clone turned up a few times. This chain joins TRBV29-1 and TRBJ1-1; D is possibly TRBD1 (5 bases). The germline V gene encodes CDR1 SQVTM and CDR2 ANQGSEA. The CDR3 has 10 amino acids. The V end lost 8 bases, the J end lost 4 bases, and 8 bases lay between the germline ends. In DNA form, the CDR3 reads TGCAGCTCGGGGACCACTGAAGCTTTCTTT. Its translation: CSSGTTEAFF.

This clone was seen ten or more times. In DNA, the CDR3 is TGTGCCAGCAGTGAAAGTTATCGGGCTAATGAAAAACTGTTTTTT. Its translation: CASSESYRANEKLFF. This sequence joins TRBV6-1 and TRBJ1-4; D is unclear. The germline V and J ends were trimmed by 2 bases and 3 bases, with 10 bases remaining between them. The V gene's germline CDR1 is MNHNS and CDR2 SASEGT. CDR3 length: 15 amino acids.